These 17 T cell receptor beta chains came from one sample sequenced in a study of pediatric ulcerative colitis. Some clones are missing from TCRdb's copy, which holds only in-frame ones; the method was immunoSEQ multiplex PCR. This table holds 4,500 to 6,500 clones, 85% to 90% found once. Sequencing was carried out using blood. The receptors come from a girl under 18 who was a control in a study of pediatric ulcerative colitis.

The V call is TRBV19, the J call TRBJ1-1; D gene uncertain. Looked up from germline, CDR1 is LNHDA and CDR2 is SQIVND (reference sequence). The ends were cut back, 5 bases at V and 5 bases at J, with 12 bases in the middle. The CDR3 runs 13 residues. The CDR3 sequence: CASSAKMGTEAFF. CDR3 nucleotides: TGTGCCAGTAGTGCTAAGATGGGGACTGAAGCTTTCTTT.

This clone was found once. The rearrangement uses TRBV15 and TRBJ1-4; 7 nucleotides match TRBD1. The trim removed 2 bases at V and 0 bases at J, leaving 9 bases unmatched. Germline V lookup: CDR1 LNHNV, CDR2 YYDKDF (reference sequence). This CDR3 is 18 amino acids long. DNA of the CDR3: TGTGCCACCAGCAGAAATACAGGGGTGGGGTCAACTAATGAAAAACTGTTTTTT. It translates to CATSRNTGVGSTNEKLFF.

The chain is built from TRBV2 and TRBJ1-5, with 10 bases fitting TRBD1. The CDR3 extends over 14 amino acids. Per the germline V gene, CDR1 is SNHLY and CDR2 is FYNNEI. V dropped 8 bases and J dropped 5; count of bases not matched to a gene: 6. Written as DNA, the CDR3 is TGTGCCAGCTCCGGGACAGGGGAATATCAGCCCCAGCATTTT. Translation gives CASSGTGEYQPQHF.

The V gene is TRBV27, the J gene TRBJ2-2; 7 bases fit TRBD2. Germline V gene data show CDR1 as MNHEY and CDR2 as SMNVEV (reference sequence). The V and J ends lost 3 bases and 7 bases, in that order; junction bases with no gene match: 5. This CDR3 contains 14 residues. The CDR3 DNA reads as TGTGCCAGCAGTTTGTTTGGGGAGGGCGGGGAGCTGTTTTTT. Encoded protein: CASSLFGEGGELFF.

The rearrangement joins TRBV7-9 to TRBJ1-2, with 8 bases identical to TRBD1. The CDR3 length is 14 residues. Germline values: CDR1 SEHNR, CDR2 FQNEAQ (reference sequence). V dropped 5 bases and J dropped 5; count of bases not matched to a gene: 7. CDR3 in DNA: TGTGCCAGCAGCAGGGGACAGGTTGAATATGGCTACACCTTC. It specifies CASSRGQVEYGYTF.

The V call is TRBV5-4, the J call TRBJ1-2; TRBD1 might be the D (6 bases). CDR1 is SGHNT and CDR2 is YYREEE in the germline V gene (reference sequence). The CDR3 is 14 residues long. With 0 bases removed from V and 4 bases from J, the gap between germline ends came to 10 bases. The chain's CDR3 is CASSLDREGYGYTF. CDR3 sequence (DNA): TGTGCCAGCAGCTTGGACAGGGAGGGCTATGGCTACACCTTC.

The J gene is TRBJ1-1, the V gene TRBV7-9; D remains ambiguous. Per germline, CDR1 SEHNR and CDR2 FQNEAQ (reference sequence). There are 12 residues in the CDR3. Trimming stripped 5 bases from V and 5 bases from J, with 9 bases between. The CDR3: CASSRAGTEAFF. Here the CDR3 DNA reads TGTGCCAGCAGCCGGGCGGGAACTGAAGCTTTCTTT.

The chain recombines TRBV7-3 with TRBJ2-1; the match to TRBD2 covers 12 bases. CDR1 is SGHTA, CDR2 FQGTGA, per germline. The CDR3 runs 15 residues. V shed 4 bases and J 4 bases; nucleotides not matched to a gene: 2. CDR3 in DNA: TGTGCCAGCAGCTGGGGACTAGCGGGTTACAATGAGCAGTTCTTC. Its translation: CASSWGLAGYNEQFF.

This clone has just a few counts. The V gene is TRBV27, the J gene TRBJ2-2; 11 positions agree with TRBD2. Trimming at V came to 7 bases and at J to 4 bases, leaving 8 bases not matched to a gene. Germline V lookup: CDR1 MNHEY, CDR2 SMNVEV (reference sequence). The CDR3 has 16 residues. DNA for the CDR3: TGTGCCAGCAAACTAGCGGGAGCAGTAGGCACCGGGGAGCTGTTTTTT. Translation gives CASKLAGAVGTGELFF.

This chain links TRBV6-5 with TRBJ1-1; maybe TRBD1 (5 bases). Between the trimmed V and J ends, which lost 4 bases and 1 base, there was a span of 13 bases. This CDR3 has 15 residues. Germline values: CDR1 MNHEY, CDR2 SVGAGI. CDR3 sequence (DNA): TGTGCCAGCAGTTTCGATCCAGACAGGAACACTGAAGCTTTCTTT. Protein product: CASSFDPDRNTEAFF.

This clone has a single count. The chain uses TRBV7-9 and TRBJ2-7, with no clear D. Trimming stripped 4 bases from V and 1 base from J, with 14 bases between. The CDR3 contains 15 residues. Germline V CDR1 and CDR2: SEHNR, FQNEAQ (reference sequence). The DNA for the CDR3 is TGTGCCAGCAGCTCTAGAAGCGCAGGTTCCTACGAGCAGTACTTC. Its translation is CASSSRSAGSYEQYF.

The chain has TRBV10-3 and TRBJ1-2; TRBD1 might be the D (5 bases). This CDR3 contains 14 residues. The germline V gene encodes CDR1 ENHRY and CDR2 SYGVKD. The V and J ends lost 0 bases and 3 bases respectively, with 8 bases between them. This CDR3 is CAISESLGHYGYTF. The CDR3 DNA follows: TGTGCCATCAGTGAGTCGTTGGGGCACTATGGCTACACCTTC.

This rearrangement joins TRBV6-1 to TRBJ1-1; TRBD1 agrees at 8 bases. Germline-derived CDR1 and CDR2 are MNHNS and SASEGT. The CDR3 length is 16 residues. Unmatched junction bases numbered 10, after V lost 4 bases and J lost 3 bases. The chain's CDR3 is CASSVRDRGGHTEAFF. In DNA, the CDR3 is TGTGCCAGCAGTGTTCGTGACAGGGGTGGGCACACTGAAGCTTTCTTT.

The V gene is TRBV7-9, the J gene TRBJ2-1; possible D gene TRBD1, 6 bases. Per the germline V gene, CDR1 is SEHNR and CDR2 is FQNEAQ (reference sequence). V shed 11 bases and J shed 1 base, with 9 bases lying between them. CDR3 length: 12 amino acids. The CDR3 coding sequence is TGTGCCGGGGACAATTCCTACAATGAGCAGTTCTTC. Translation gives CAGDNSYNEQFF.

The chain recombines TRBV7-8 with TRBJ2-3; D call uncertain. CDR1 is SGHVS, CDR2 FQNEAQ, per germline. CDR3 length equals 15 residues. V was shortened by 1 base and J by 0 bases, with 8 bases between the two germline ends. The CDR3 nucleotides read TGTGCCAGCAGCTTAGTGGTGCGGAGCACAGATACGCAGTATTTT. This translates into CASSLVVRSTDTQYF.

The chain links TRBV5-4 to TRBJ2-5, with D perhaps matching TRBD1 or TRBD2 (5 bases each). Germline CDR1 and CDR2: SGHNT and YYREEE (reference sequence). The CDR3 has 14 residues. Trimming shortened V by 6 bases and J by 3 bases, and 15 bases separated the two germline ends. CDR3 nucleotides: TGTGCCAGCACGAACAGAGGGGTCGAAGAGACCCAGTACTTC. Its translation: CASTNRGVEETQYF.

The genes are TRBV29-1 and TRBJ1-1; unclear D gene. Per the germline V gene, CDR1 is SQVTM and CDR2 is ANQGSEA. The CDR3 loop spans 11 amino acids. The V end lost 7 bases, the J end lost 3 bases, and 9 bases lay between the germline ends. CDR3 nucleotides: TGCAGCGCCCGGTTTGACACTGAAGCTTTCTTT. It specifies CSARFDTEAFF.